The entry below gives a single T cell receptor (beta chain) sequence along with its context. This entry belongs to a study of blood T cell repertoires in COVID-19. Whole-study context: T cells, B-cell-depleted T cells, or PBMCs supplied cDNA or gDNA.

Assay used: immunoSEQ multiplex PCR; TCRdb lists only in-frame clones, some missing. The repertoire holds hundreds of thousands of clones, around 90% seen once, with 6% in the top ten. Sequencing was carried out using PBMCs or T cells enriched from blood (not recorded which). This TCR derives from a woman aged 40 to 50 who had recovered from COVID-19.

The CDR3 protein is CASGTRGYGYTF. CDR3 in DNA: TGCGCCAGCGGCACAAGAGGCTATGGCTACACCTTC. V gene TRBV10-2 combines with J gene TRBJ1-2; D is unresolved. The CDR3 length is 12 residues. Germline lookup yields CDR1 WSHSY and CDR2 SAAADI. The V end was cut by 8 bases, the J end by 4 bases, with 11 bases between.